The rows below give T cell receptor beta chains drawn from one sample of a study of early T cells in non-severe SARS-CoV-2 infection. A single record per CDR3 protein comes from TCRdb applying MiXCR to the 5' RACE reads. Here the sample spans some 91,000 distinct CDR3 sequences, approximately 10% being singletons. Source: whole blood, taken at baseline. The receptors come from an adult who was a healthcare worker with PCR-confirmed SARS-CoV-2 infection or an uninfected control (not recorded which). Each CDR3 is given with its conserved first and last residue. The D gene is left open where the match is weak. Only part of the rows carry a size: once, few, many, or a class if the clone is expanded.

abundance	d_gene	j_gene	v_gene	CDR3aa
NA	NA	TRBJ2-5	TRBV12-3/TRBV12-4	CASSLAVQETQYF
NA	TRBD2	TRBJ2-1	TRBV29-1	CSVEDQTAGAYNEQFF
NA	NA	TRBJ1-3	TRBV3-1	CASRQSPQTGNTIYF
many	TRBD1	TRBJ2-3	TRBV27	CASSLRGQVTDTQYF
few	NA	TRBJ2-1	TRBV12-3/TRBV12-4	CASWGLNEQFF
many	NA	TRBJ2-1	TRBV27	CASSPHGGPTSSYNEQFF
many	NA	TRBJ1-1	TRBV29-1	CSVADPRFGNTEAFF
NA	NA	TRBJ1-3	TRBV28	CASSLWQRNTIYF
many	NA	TRBJ2-6	TRBV19	CASNSLSGANVLTF
NA	TRBD2	TRBJ2-5	TRBV2	CASSDVAGEETQYF
NA	NA	TRBJ2-3	TRBV12-5	CAGRAPRSTDTQYF
many	NA	TRBJ1-5	TRBV7-2	CASSLGGTVSNQPQHF
NA	TRBD1	TRBJ1-1	TRBV2	CASSERTGSTEAFF
few	NA	TRBJ2-2	TRBV5-1	CASRAGTAGNTGELFF
NA	TRBD2	TRBJ2-5	TRBV12-3/TRBV12-4	CASGGLAEETQYF
NA	TRBD2	TRBJ2-2	TRBV6-2/TRBV6-3	CASSVGLAGGLTGELFF
many	NA	TRBJ2-5	TRBV20-1	CSLHRPQETQYF
few	NA	TRBJ2-1	TRBV4-3	CASSQIPASEQFF
NA	TRBD2	TRBJ2-1	TRBV20-1	CRVQRGHYNEQFF
NA	NA	TRBJ2-4	TRBV19	CASKESGEGNIQYF
NA	NA	TRBJ2-5	TRBV20-1	CSARDTQDQETQYF
few	NA	TRBJ2-2	TRBV7-2	CASSRHLPTGLNTGELFF
NA	TRBD2	TRBJ2-7	TRBV10-3	CAIGNPGLAGDEQYF
few	NA	TRBJ2-5	TRBV19	CATRRGTQYF
many	TRBD1	TRBJ1-3	TRBV29-1	CSVAPGGTVRNTIYF
NA	TRBD1	TRBJ1-5	TRBV20-1	CSAGTGPLPQHF
NA	TRBD1	TRBJ2-3	TRBV29-1	CSVEEQGASDTQYF
many	TRBD1	TRBJ2-7	TRBV5-8	CASSLGTGSSYEQYF
few	NA	TRBJ2-1	TRBV20-1	CSADGGETLGNEQFF
many	NA	TRBJ1-6	TRBV18	CASSPDSNNSPLHF
many	TRBD2	TRBJ2-3	TRBV29-1	CSVGRRVSGGRNADTQYF
many	NA	TRBJ2-3	TRBV11-2	CASSSGPGATDTQYF
few	NA	TRBJ1-1	TRBV10-3	CAISEEEQAFF
few	NA	TRBJ1-5	TRBV19	CASGLQPQHF
NA	NA	TRBJ2-3	TRBV5-4	CASSLTGSGADTQYF
NA	NA	TRBJ1-1	TRBV4-2	CASSQGALNTEAFF
few	TRBD1	TRBJ2-1	TRBV5-4	CASSSTGTGAYNEQFF
few	NA	TRBJ2-7	TRBV12-3/TRBV12-4	CASSSAWEAYEQYF
NA	NA	TRBJ2-1	TRBV10-3	CAISEPDEGGEQFF
NA	NA	TRBJ1-1	TRBV6-5	CASSAHTDTEAFF
few	TRBD2	TRBJ2-1	TRBV27	CASSLELAGGNEQFF
few	TRBD2	TRBJ2-3	TRBV2	CASRRSGSGADTQYF
many	NA	TRBJ2-7	TRBV4-1	CASSQDNGGNYEQYF
NA	TRBD2	TRBJ2-2	TRBV7-3	CASSLMGLAAENTGELFF
few	TRBD1	TRBJ2-7	TRBV20-1	CSARTGGFNEQYF
few	NA	TRBJ2-4	TRBV2	CASNGVAKNIQYF
few	TRBD2	TRBJ2-2	TRBV4-2	CASSQDSGGDTGELFF
few	NA	TRBJ1-3	TRBV4-1	CASSQDPGLSSGNTIYF
NA	NA	TRBJ2-1	TRBV19	CASSTQTDNEQFF
few	TRBD1	TRBJ1-5	TRBV27	CASSNRGNQPQHF